What follows are 32 T cell receptor beta chains derived from one specimen sequenced in a study of regulatory T cells in long-lasting Graves disease. In building TCR beta libraries, iRepertoire HTBI primers were used together with Arm-PCR of CDR3 regions. TCRdb passed the multiplex PCR reads through MiXCR, listing each CDR3 protein once. The sample lists around 430,000 distinct CDR3 sequences; roughly 23% were seen once. Time point described: persistent/refractory GD, antithyroid drugs over 5 years with positive TRAb. Scientists built the TCR library using RNA that was extracted from PBMCs. Sequenced here: peripheral blood mononuclear cells (PBMCs), sampled when the disease was refractory, from a patient treated with antithyroid drugs. Receptors originate from a female donor with Graves disease.

This chain uses TRBV18 with TRBJ1-5; D unclear. CDR1 and CDR2 from the germline V gene are KGHSH and LQKENI. V was cut by 3 bases and J by 11 bases, with 14 bases left in between. CDR3 length: 13 amino acids. The CDR3 spells CASSPHRLAAQHF. CDR3 sequence (DNA): TGTGCCAGCTCACCTCACCGCCTGGCGGCCCAGCATTTT.

A word on this clonotype: A much larger clonotype is one base distant, so this may be a read error. The chain joins TRBV28 to TRBJ2-5; TRBD2 aligns across 8 bases. Germline CDR1 reads MDHEN; CDR2 reads SYDVKM. CDR3 length equals 14 residues. This CDR3 is CASSFYSGKEIQYF. DNA of the CDR3: TGTGCCAGCAGTTTTTATAGCGGGAAAGAGATCCAGTACTTC.

This clonotype has at least ten counts. CDR3: CASGARVGETQYF. Here the CDR3 DNA reads TGTGCCAGCGGGGCCCGGGTGGGAGAGACCCAGTACTTC. This sequence joins TRBV13 and TRBJ2-5, with a tentative D call TRBD1 (5 bases). The CDR3 covers 13 residues. Germline CDR1 and CDR2: PRHDT and FYEKMQ (reference sequence). V was clipped by 8 bases and J by 4 bases, with 14 bases between them.

This clonotype was detected many times. The rearrangement links TRBV6-2 or TRBV6-3 to TRBJ2-2; D gene unclear. V lost 2 bases, J lost 5 bases, and 3 bases lay in between. CDR1 is MNHEY, CDR2 SVGEGT, per germline. The CDR3 extends over 12 amino acids. The CDR3 DNA sequence: TGTGCCAGCAGTTACACGACCGGGGAGCTGTTTTTT. Protein sequence: CASSYTTGELFF.

At least ten counts were recorded for this clonotype. The rearrangement joins TRBV11-2 to TRBJ1-1; perhaps TRBD1 as D (5 bases). Per germline, CDR1 SGHAT and CDR2 FQNNGV. Trimming cost V 4 bases and J 2 bases, with 23 bases left between them. The CDR3 loop spans 18 amino acids. The CDR3 DNA sequence: TGTGCCAGCAGCTCGGCGTGGCAGAGGGCAAGGGGAAACACTGAAGCTTTCTTT. Translated: CASSSAWQRARGNTEAFF.

Ten or more counts support this clonotype. The chain combines TRBV3-1 with TRBJ1-4; D is ambiguous. CDR1 and CDR2 from the germline V gene are LGHDT and YNNKEL (reference sequence). The CDR3 runs to 12 residues. Trimming took off 5 bases at V and 2 bases at J, with 3 bases between the two ends. The DNA for the CDR3 is TGTGCCAGCAGCAACACTAATGAAAAACTGTTTTTT. Its translation: CASSNTNEKLFF.

The V and J genes are TRBV6-1 and TRBJ1-5; 7 positions agree with TRBD1. J gave up 6 bases and V 6 bases, and 14 bases lay outside the gene matches. The CDR3 sequence is 16 residues long. Germline loops: CDR1 MNHNS, CDR2 SASEGT. CDR3 region: CASRNGMTGLSQPQHF. The CDR3 nucleotides read TGTGCCAGCAGAAACGGAATGACAGGGTTGAGTCAGCCCCAGCATTTT.

This clonotype showed up many times. This sequence joins TRBV6-2 or TRBV6-3 and TRBJ2-5; D is perhaps TRBD2 (6 bases). Between the trimmed V and J ends, which lost 5 bases and 4 bases, there was a span of 20 bases. In germline, CDR1 is MNHEY, CDR2 SVGEGT. The CDR3 covers 16 residues. CDR3 DNA sequence: TGTGCCAGCAGTGAATACGCTCGGGGGTGGGGAGAGACCCAGTACTTC. This sequence encodes CASSEYARGWGETQYF.

The chain links TRBV7-2 to TRBJ2-2; 10 bases align to TRBD2. Germline trimming cut 1 base from V and 5 bases from J; bases unmatched to any gene: 13. CDR1 SGHTA and CDR2 FQGNSA come from the germline V gene. The CDR3 spans 19 residues. CDR3 nucleotide sequence: TGTGCCAGCAGCTTAGGATACCAGCGGGGGGGCGGGTTTACCGGGGAGCTGTTTTTT. Protein: CASSLGYQRGGGFTGELFF.

The table lists this clonotype with many counts. The V gene is TRBV19, the J gene TRBJ2-2; TRBD1 is a possible D gene (6 bases). V lost 6 bases and J 5 bases, leaving 16 bases between the germline ends. This CDR3 contains 15 residues. Germline CDR1 and CDR2: LNHDA and SQIVND (reference sequence). CDR3 region: CASRLGARGTGELFF. CDR3 DNA: TGTGCCAGTAGGTTGGGGGCCAGAGGGACCGGGGAGCTGTTTTTT.

The chain uses TRBV27 and TRBJ2-7, with D possibly matching TRBD1 (5 bases). The CDR3 contains 13 residues. Germline V gene lookup returns CDR1 MNHEY and CDR2 SMNVEV (reference sequence). Trimming cost V 0 bases and J 12 bases, with 15 bases left between them. This chain's CDR3 is CASSLSEDTPGYF. In DNA, the CDR3 is TGTGCCAGCAGTTTATCTGAGGACACCCCGGGGTACTTC.

V gene TRBV6-9 combines with J gene TRBJ2-7; D might be TRBD2 (5 bases). Trimming left V 3 bases short and J 2 bases short, with 23 bases between. The CDR3 spans 18 residues. Germline lookup yields CDR1 MNHGY and CDR2 SVAAGI. The CDR3 loop is CASSYSPRDSGSAYEQYF. CDR3 in DNA: TGTGCCAGCAGTTACTCCCCTCGCGACTCGGGGAGCGCCTACGAGCAGTACTTC.

Many counts were recorded for this clonotype. The V and J genes are TRBV28 and TRBJ2-7; D gene unclear. Germline CDR1 MDHEN, CDR2 SYDVKM. This CDR3 is 14 amino acids long. V lost 5 bases and J 0 bases, leaving 11 bases between the germline ends. The CDR3, as DNA: TGTGCCAGCAGTACCACGGGTCGCTCCTACGAGCAGTACTTC. Translating gives CASSTTGRSYEQYF.

This clonotype came up many times. The chain joins TRBV28 to TRBJ2-7; 9 bases match TRBD1. Germline-derived CDR1 and CDR2 are MDHEN and SYDVKM. J gave up 5 bases and V 4 bases, and 6 bases lay outside the gene matches. The CDR3 totals 14 residues. The CDR3 DNA follows: TGTGCCAGCAGTTGGAACAGGGGGCTGAACGAGCAGTACTTC. Translated, it gives CASSWNRGLNEQYF.

CDR3 region: CASSQDAVRTEAFF. The CDR3 DNA is TGTGCCAGCAGCCAAGATGCGGTACGCACTGAAGCTTTCTTT. This chain joins TRBV14 and TRBJ1-1, with D unclear. The CDR3 length is 14 residues. Germline lookup yields CDR1 SGHDN and CDR2 FVKESK. V was clipped by 0 bases and J by 4 bases, with 9 bases between them.

Worth noting for this clonotype: A far larger clone is a single base away, which makes a read error likely. V gene TRBV10-3 combines with J gene TRBJ2-5, with D unclear. CDR3 length: 12 residues. Trimming took off 6 bases at V and 4 bases at J, with 9 bases between the two ends. The germline gives CDR1 ENHRY, CDR2 SYGVKD. The chain's CDR3 is CAISPPGETQYF. CDR3 sequence (DNA): TGTGCCATCAGCCCCCCGGGAGAGACCCAGTACTTC.

This clonotype was observed a few times. The gene calls are TRBV25-1 and TRBJ1-2, with 7 bases matching TRBD1. Trimming removed 7 bases from V and 8 bases from J; junction bases left unmatched: 10. The CDR3 contains 13 residues. Per the germline V gene, CDR1 is MGHDK and CDR2 is SYGVNS. CDR3 in amino acids: CASTPEGGLGYTF. CDR3 nucleotides: TGTGCCAGCACCCCCGAAGGGGGCTTGGGCTACACCTTC.

This clonotype was found a few times. CDR3 nucleotide sequence: TGTGCCAGCAGTTATACCGCGGCGGGCTACACCTTC. It yields the protein CASSYTAAGYTF. V gene TRBV7-2 combines with J gene TRBJ1-2; D not certain. The V end was cut by 6 bases, the J end by 8 bases, with 13 bases between. The CDR3 has 12 amino acids. Germline V gives CDR1 SGHTA, CDR2 FQGNSA.

This clonotype was found many times. This chain connects TRBV2 to TRBJ2-5, with unresolved D. Germline lookup yields CDR1 SNHLY and CDR2 FYNNEI. The CDR3 spans 14 residues. The V end lost 7 bases, the J end lost 2 bases, and 14 bases lay between the germline ends. CDR3 sequence reads: CASTRGAVQETQYF. CDR3 coding DNA: TGTGCCAGCACTCGAGGCGCCGTACAAGAGACCCAGTACTTC. Complete variable domain (other parts from reference TRBV2 and TRBJ2-5): EPEVTQTPSHQVTQMGQEVILRCVPISNHLYFYWYRQILGQKVEFLVSFYNNEISEKSEIFDDQFSVERPDGSNFTLKIRSTKLEDSAMYFCASTRGAVQETQYFGPGTRLLVL.

This clonotype was counted at least ten times. DNA of the CDR3: TGTGCCAGCAGTTTAGTAATACAGGGTGATAGCTACACCTTC. This sequence encodes CASSLVIQGDSYTF. The V and J genes are TRBV12-3 or TRBV12-4 and TRBJ1-2; maybe TRBD1 (6 bases). Trimming cost V 1 base and J 9 bases, with 15 bases left between them. The CDR3 contains 14 residues.

This clonotype was recorded many times. Germline is not matched at one junction end, which may reflect a read error. This chain joins TRBV28 and TRBJ1-1; D possibly corresponds to TRBD1 (6 bases). This CDR3 region has 13 residues. Germline V CDR1 and CDR2: MDHEN, SYDVKM. CDR3 coding DNA: TGTGCCAGCACTTTACAGGGATCCACTGAAGCTTTCTTT. Protein sequence: CASTLQGSTEAFF.

This clonotype was observed a handful of times. The chain couples TRBV29-1 to TRBJ2-7; TRBD2 might be the D (6 bases). Germline V gene lookup returns CDR1 SQVTM and CDR2 ANQGSEA. V lost 7 bases to trimming and J lost 3 bases, with 19 bases between them. The CDR3 loop spans 14 amino acids. CDR3 sequence (DNA): TGCAGCGCTACTGGGACTCCATCTGGCTACGAGCAGTACTTC. Its protein is CSATGTPSGYEQYF.

The chain uses TRBV7-9 and TRBJ1-6; no firm D call. The CDR3 is made up of 13 amino acids. The germline V and J ends were trimmed by 2 bases and 8 bases, with 7 bases remaining between them. Germline CDR1 and CDR2: SEHNR and FQNEAQ (reference sequence). Here the CDR3 DNA reads TGTGCCAGCAGCTTATACGGGGATTCACCCCTCCACTTT. Translating it yields CASSLYGDSPLHF. Drawing the rest from reference TRBV7-9 and TRBJ1-6, the complete variable domain is DTGVSQNPRHKITKRGQNVTFRCDPISEHNRLYWYRQTLGQGPEFLTYFQNEAQLEKSRLLSDRFSAERPKGSFSTLEIQRTEQGDSAMYLCASSLYGDSPLHFGNGTRLTVT.

The chain recombines TRBV6-2 or TRBV6-3 with TRBJ1-6, with D uncertain. Germline lookup yields CDR1 MNHEY and CDR2 SVGEGT. The CDR3 loop spans 15 amino acids. V dropped 3 bases and J dropped 7 bases, with 13 bases sitting between them. The CDR3 sequence: CASSYRVAGNSPLHF. Written as DNA, the CDR3 is TGTGCCAGCAGTTATCGCGTCGCCGGGAATTCACCCCTCCACTTT.

This clonotype has at least ten counts. The chain joins TRBV28 to TRBJ2-7, with TRBD2 as a possible D gene (6 bases). From germline, CDR1 is MDHEN and CDR2 SYDVKM. CDR3 length equals 14 residues. Deletions cut 3 bases from V and 6 bases from J, with 15 bases between. This CDR3 is CASSFGGGIGEQYF. CDR3 DNA: TGTGCCAGCAGTTTTGGTGGAGGGATCGGCGAGCAGTACTTC. Complete variable domain (other parts from reference TRBV28 and TRBJ2-7): DVKVTQSSRYLVKRTGEKVFLECVQDMDHENMFWYRQDPGLGLRLIYFSYDVKMKEKGDIPEGYSVSREKKERFSLILESASTNQTSMYLCASSFGGGIGEQYFGPGTRLTVT.

The table lists this clonotype with many counts. The junction departs from germline at one end; a sequencing error may be responsible. The chain links TRBV19 to TRBJ1-1; D is ambiguous. Germline CDR1 and CDR2: LNHDA and SQIVND (reference sequence). The CDR3 consists of 12 residues. The CDR3 DNA follows: TGTGCCAGCAGTAGAGAGAACACTGAAGCTTTCTTT. Translation: CASSRENTEAFF.

This clonotype was detected ten times or more. The chain recombines TRBV11-2 with TRBJ1-4, with TRBD1 matching 7 bases. The germline V gene has CDR1 SGHAT and CDR2 FQNNGV. V shed 1 base, J shed 7 bases, and the junction held 9 bases outside the gene matches. The length of the CDR3 is 16 residues. The CDR3 coding sequence is TGTGCCAGCAGCTTAGGTCGACAGGGAGTAGGTGAAAAACTGTTTTTT. Translated: CASSLGRQGVGEKLFF.

This clonotype was seen repeatedly, ten times or more. The V and J genes are TRBV11-3 and TRBJ1-3; no reliable D call. Looked up from germline, CDR1 is SGHNT and CDR2 is YENEEA. CDR3 length: 15 residues. Trimming removed 1 base from V and 4 bases from J, with 11 bases in between. The CDR3 coding sequence is TGTGCCAGCAGCTTAGCAGGTCTGGAAGGAAACACCATATATTTT. This codes for CASSLAGLEGNTIYF.

The chain is built from TRBV5-4 and TRBJ1-1; 7 bases line up with TRBD1. Germline V CDR1 and CDR2: SGHNT, YYREEE (reference sequence). This CDR3 spans 14 amino acids. Trimming cost V 2 bases and J 3 bases; bases outside gene matches: 4. The CDR3 DNA reads TGTGCCAGCAGCTTTCAGGGGACAGACACTGAAGCTTTCTTT. Amino acid sequence: CASSFQGTDTEAFF.

This sequence joins TRBV7-6 and TRBJ2-7, with 9 bases identical to TRBD2. The germline V gene encodes CDR1 SGHVS and CDR2 FNYEAQ. The V and J ends lost 9 bases and 7 bases, in that order; junction bases with no gene match: 4. The CDR3 length is 11 residues. The CDR3 region is CASHSGGEQYF. CDR3 nucleotides: TGTGCCAGTCATAGCGGGGGAGAGCAGTACTTC.

The gene calls are TRBV29-1 and TRBJ1-1, with D hard to call. The V gene's germline CDR1 is SQVTM and CDR2 ANQGSEA. V was pared by 5 bases and J by 1 base, with 8 bases between. The CDR3 spans 12 residues. The CDR3 protein is CSVLNTNTEAFF. The CDR3 nucleotides are TGCAGCGTTCTCAATACGAACACTGAAGCTTTCTTT.

This clonotype was detected a few times. This chain links TRBV9 with TRBJ2-7; 8 bases match TRBD2. The J segment lost 1 base and the V segment lost 3 bases, leaving 6 bases of the junction unmatched. Per the germline V gene, CDR1 is SGDLS and CDR2 is YYNGEE. This CDR3 has 15 amino acids. CDR3 nucleotide sequence: TGTGCCAGCAGCGGTAGCGGGACCGCATCCTACGAGCAGTACTTC. This codes for CASSGSGTASYEQYF.